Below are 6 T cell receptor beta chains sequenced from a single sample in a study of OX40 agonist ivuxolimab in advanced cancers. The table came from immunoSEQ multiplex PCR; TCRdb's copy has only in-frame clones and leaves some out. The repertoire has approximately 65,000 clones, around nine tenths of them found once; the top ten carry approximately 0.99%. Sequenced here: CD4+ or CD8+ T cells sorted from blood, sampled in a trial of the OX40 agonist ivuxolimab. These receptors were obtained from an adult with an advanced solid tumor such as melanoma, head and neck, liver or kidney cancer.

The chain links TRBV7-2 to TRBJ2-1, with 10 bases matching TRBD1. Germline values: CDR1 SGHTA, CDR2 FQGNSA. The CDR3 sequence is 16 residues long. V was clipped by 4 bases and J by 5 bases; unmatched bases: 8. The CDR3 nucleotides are TGTGCCAGCAGCTCACCCGGGACAGGGGCCCACAATGAGCAGTTCTTC. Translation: CASSSPGTGAHNEQFF.

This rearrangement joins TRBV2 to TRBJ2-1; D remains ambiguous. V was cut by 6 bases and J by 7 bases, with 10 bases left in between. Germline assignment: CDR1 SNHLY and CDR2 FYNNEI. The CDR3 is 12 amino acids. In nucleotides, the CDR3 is TGTGCCAGCAGGACCGACGTAAATGAGCAGTTCTTC. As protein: CASRTDVNEQFF.

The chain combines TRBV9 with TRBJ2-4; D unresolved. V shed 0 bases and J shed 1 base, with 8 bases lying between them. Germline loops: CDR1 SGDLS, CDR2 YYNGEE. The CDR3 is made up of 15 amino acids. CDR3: CASSVDDFAKNIQYF. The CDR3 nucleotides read TGTGCCAGCAGCGTAGACGACTTTGCCAAAAACATTCAGTACTTC.

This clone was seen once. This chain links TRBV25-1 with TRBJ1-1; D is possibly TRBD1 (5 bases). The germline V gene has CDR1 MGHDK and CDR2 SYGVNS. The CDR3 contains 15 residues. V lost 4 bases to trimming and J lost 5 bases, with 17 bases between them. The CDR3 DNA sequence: TGTGCCAGCAGTGCTCTGGGGGGATGGGGAACTGAAGCTTTCTTT. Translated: CASSALGGWGTEAFF.

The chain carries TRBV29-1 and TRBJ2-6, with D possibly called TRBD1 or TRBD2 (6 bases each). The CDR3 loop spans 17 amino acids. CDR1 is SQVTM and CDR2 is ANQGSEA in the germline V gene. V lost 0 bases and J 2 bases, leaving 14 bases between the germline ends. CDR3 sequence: CSVEDGGLGAGANVLTF. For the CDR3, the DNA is TGCAGCGTTGAAGATGGGGGGCTGGGGGCTGGGGCCAACGTCCTGACTTTC.

CDR3 region: CASSVRPWGDTQYF. As DNA, the CDR3 is TGTGCCAGCAGCGTCCGGCCCTGGGGGGATACGCAGTATTTT. This chain links TRBV9 with TRBJ2-3, with D perhaps given as TRBD1 or TRBD2 (5 bases each). The CDR3 extends over 14 amino acids. Germline CDR1 and CDR2: SGDLS and YYNGEE. The ends were cut back, 2 bases at V and 6 bases at J, with 13 bases in the middle. The variable domain in full, with the rest retrieved from reference TRBV9 and TRBJ2-3, is DSGVTQTPKHLITATGQRVTLRCSPRSGDLSVYWYQQSLDQGLQFLIQYYNGEERAKGNILERFSAQQFPDLHSELNLSSLELGDSALYFCASSVRPWGDTQYFGPGTRLTVL.